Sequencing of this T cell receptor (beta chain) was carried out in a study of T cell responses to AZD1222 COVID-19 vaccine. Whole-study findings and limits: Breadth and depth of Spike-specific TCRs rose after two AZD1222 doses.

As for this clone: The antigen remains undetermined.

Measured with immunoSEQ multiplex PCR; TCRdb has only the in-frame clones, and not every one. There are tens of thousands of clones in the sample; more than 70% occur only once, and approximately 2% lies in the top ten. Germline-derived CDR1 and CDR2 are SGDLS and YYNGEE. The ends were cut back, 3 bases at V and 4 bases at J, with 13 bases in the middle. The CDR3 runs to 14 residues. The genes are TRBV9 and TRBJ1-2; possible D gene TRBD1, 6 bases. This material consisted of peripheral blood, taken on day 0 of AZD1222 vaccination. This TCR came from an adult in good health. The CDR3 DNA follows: TGTGCCAGCAGCGCCCTGACAGGTCCCTATGGCTACACCTTC. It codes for CASSALTGPYGYTF.